A single sample gave rise to the 24 T cell receptor beta chains below, sequenced in a study of early T cells in non-severe SARS-CoV-2 infection. TCRdb reprocessed the 5' RACE reads via MiXCR and lists one record per CDR3 protein. The sample has more than 50,000 distinct CDR3 sequences; more than 10% are singletons. Sequencing used whole blood, obtained at baseline. Source of these receptors: an adult who was a healthcare worker with PCR-confirmed SARS-CoV-2 infection or an uninfected control (not recorded which).

This clonotype was picked up many times. The genes are TRBV28 and TRBJ2-7; 13 bases match TRBD2. This CDR3 has 14 amino acids. V lost 3 bases to trimming and J lost 6 bases; unmatched junction nucleotides: 2. CDR1 is MDHEN and CDR2 is SYDVKM in the germline V gene. CDR3 in amino acids: CASSFWTSGSEQYF. The CDR3, as DNA: TGTGCCAGCAGTTTTTGGACTAGCGGGAGCGAGCAGTACTTC.

This clonotype has more than one count but fewer than ten. The chain carries TRBV7-8 and TRBJ2-5; TRBD2 agrees at 8 bases. This CDR3 spans 15 amino acids. Trimming removed 4 bases from V and 2 bases from J; junction bases left unmatched: 6. Germline-derived CDR1 and CDR2 are SGHVS and FQNEAQ. The CDR3 sequence: CASSSGGGRQETQYF. The CDR3 nucleotides read TGTGCCAGCAGCTCCGGGGGGGGGCGACAAGAGACCCAGTACTTC.

This clonotype turned up a few times. J is TRBJ2-7 and V is TRBV29-1, with TRBD2 identical over 13 bases. CDR3 length: 15 amino acids. V lost 7 bases, J lost 7 bases, and 13 bases stayed unmatched. CDR1 is SQVTM, CDR2 ANQGSEA, per germline. The CDR3 sequence is CSAAGLAGQSWEQYF. The CDR3 DNA sequence: TGCAGCGCTGCGGGACTAGCGGGACAATCGTGGGAGCAGTACTTC.

In its sample, this clonotype was seen a few times. The chain couples TRBV4-2 to TRBJ1-4; 10 bases match TRBD1. There are 16 residues in the CDR3. V trimming: 3 bases; J trimming: 4 bases; junction bases outside the gene matches: 5. The germline V gene encodes CDR1 LGHNA and CDR2 YNFKEQ. The chain's CDR3 is CASSQVGQGVNEKLFF. The CDR3 DNA reads TGTGCCAGCAGCCAGGTCGGACAGGGGGTTAATGAAAAACTGTTTTTT.

The gene calls are TRBV5-4 and TRBJ1-2; TRBD1 matches at 9 bases. In germline, CDR1 is SGHNT, CDR2 YYREEE (reference sequence). J lost 1 base, V lost 4 bases, and 5 bases had no gene match. CDR3 size: 15 residues. The CDR3 DNA is TGTGCCAGCAGCCAGGGACAGGGCCTTAACTATGGCTACACCTTC. Translated: CASSQGQGLNYGYTF.

This clonotype was found many times. The chain couples TRBV5-1 to TRBJ2-5; TRBD1 or TRBD2 may be the D gene (5 bases each). The V end was cut by 3 bases, the J end by 2 bases, with 14 bases between. Germline CDR1 and CDR2: SGHRS and YFSETQ. This CDR3 is 15 amino acids long. The CDR3 loop reads CASSSGTEVQETQYF. Written as DNA, the CDR3 is TGCGCCAGCAGCTCCGGGACGGAAGTACAAGAGACCCAGTACTTC.

V gene TRBV5-1 combines with J gene TRBJ1-2; D not resolved. In germline, CDR1 is SGHRS, CDR2 YFSETQ. The V and J ends lost 0 bases and 2 bases respectively, with 11 bases between them. This CDR3 has 15 residues. This CDR3 reads CASSLVTDPNYGYTF. CDR3 sequence (DNA): TGCGCCAGCAGCTTGGTTACAGACCCCAACTATGGCTACACCTTC.

The chain is built from TRBV12-3 or TRBV12-4 and TRBJ2-7, with D possibly being TRBD1 or TRBD2 (5 bases each). This CDR3 is built from 14 residues. V dropped 3 bases and J dropped 2 bases, with 11 bases sitting between them. The CDR3 reads CASSLGTYAYEQYF. CDR3 coding DNA: TGTGCCAGCAGTTTGGGGACCTACGCCTACGAGCAGTACTTC.

The sample holds many counts of this clonotype. This chain joins TRBV24-1 and TRBJ2-2; 10 bases fit TRBD1. J gave up 3 bases and V 7 bases, and 1 base lay outside the gene matches. From germline, CDR1 is KGHDR and CDR2 SFDVKD. The CDR3 extends over 14 amino acids. The CDR3 protein is CATRGTGDTGELFF. The CDR3 nucleotides are TGTGCCACCAGAGGGACAGGGGACACCGGGGAGCTGTTTTTT.

This clonotype was counted at least ten times. This CDR3 reads CASSFGGGETQYF. CDR3 coding DNA: TGTGCCAGCAGTTTTGGGGGCGGAGAGACCCAGTACTTC. The chain combines TRBV12-3 or TRBV12-4 with TRBJ2-5; a weak D match, TRBD1 (6 bases). The CDR3 is made up of 13 amino acids. Trimming took off 3 bases at V and 4 bases at J, with 9 bases between the two ends.

This clonotype was counted only a few times. The chain carries TRBV19 and TRBJ2-1; D might be TRBD1 or TRBD2, each matching 5 bases. V was cut by 7 bases and J by 8 bases, with 12 bases left in between. The CDR3 contains 12 residues. Germline loops: CDR1 LNHDA, CDR2 SQIVND (reference sequence). CDR3 coding DNA: TGTGCCAGTACAACTGGGGGTGATGAGCAGTTCTTC. It codes for CASTTGGDEQFF.

This clonotype was seen at least ten times. The chain has TRBV20-1 and TRBJ2-1; 7 nucleotides align to TRBD2. The trim removed 2 bases at V and 0 bases at J, leaving 7 bases unmatched. Per germline, CDR1 DFQATT and CDR2 SNEGSKA (reference sequence). The CDR3 covers 16 residues. CDR3 region: CSARIPSGFSYNEQFF. The CDR3 nucleotides read TGCAGTGCTAGAATCCCTAGCGGTTTCTCCTACAATGAGCAGTTCTTC.

This clonotype was counted between two and nine times. The V gene is TRBV28, the J gene TRBJ1-2; tentative D call: TRBD1 (5 bases). Germline V gives CDR1 MDHEN, CDR2 SYDVKM. This CDR3 has 13 amino acids. The V end was cut by 2 bases, the J end by 3 bases, with 7 bases between. The CDR3 reads CASSLGTDYGYTF. The DNA of the CDR3 is TGTGCCAGCAGTTTAGGGACGGACTATGGCTACACCTTC.

The genes are TRBV28 and TRBJ2-2, with 11 bases lining up with TRBD1. This CDR3 spans 17 amino acids. The junction had 8 bases not matched to a gene; V was cut back by 3 bases and J by 5 bases. Germline V gives CDR1 MDHEN, CDR2 SYDVKM. The CDR3 is CASSFLGQGASTGELFF. The CDR3 DNA sequence: TGTGCCAGCAGTTTTCTTGGACAGGGGGCTTCTACCGGGGAGCTGTTTTTT.

V is TRBV29-1 and J is TRBJ2-3, with 9 bases lining up with TRBD2. Trimming at V came to 4 bases and at J to 2 bases, leaving 7 bases not matched to a gene. This CDR3 is 15 amino acids long. Germline loops: CDR1 SQVTM, CDR2 ANQGSEA. CDR3 sequence: CSVVGLAGYTDTQYF. CDR3 coding DNA: TGCAGCGTTGTGGGGCTAGCGGGATACACAGATACGCAGTATTTT.

The rearrangement joins TRBV7-9 to TRBJ2-1, with 9 bases that match TRBD2. The V and J ends lost 1 base and 10 bases, in that order; junction bases with no gene match: 5. This CDR3 spans 14 amino acids. The V gene's germline CDR1 is SEHNR and CDR2 FQNEAQ (reference sequence). Here the CDR3 DNA reads TGTGCCAGCAGCTTAGTAGCGGGAGTAAAGGAGCAGTTCTTC. Its translation: CASSLVAGVKEQFF.

This clonotype was counted between two and nine times. The rearrangement uses TRBV7-3 and TRBJ2-5, with 10 bases fitting TRBD2. Per the germline V gene, CDR1 is SGHTA and CDR2 is FQGTGA. Trimming removed 1 base from V and 5 bases from J; junction bases left unmatched: 4. The CDR3 sequence is 15 residues long. CDR3: CASSLSLAGVETQYF. CDR3 nucleotides: TGTGCCAGCAGCTTAAGCCTAGCGGGAGTTGAGACCCAGTACTTC.

CDR3 region: CASRLDSAGELFF. In DNA, the CDR3 is TGCGCCAGCAGACTAGATTCCGCCGGGGAGCTGTTTTTT. The chain recombines TRBV5-1 with TRBJ2-2, with D possibly matching TRBD2 (5 bases). CDR3 size: 13 residues. Deletions cut 5 bases from V and 6 bases from J, with 11 bases between. CDR1 SGHRS and CDR2 YFSETQ come from the germline V gene.

The genes are TRBV7-9 and TRBJ1-3; D gene unclear. Deletions cut 3 bases from V and 0 bases from J, with 6 bases between. The CDR3 has 14 amino acids. CDR1 SEHNR and CDR2 FQNEAQ come from the germline V gene (reference sequence). The CDR3 DNA sequence: TGTGCCAGCAGCTTGTCCAACTCTGGAAACACCATATATTTT. Its translation: CASSLSNSGNTIYF.

This clonotype has only a few counts. V and J are TRBV28 and TRBJ2-7; 10 bases match TRBD2. Germline CDR1 MDHEN, CDR2 SYDVKM. The CDR3 has 14 residues. Unmatched junction bases numbered 3, after V lost 5 bases and J lost 2 bases. CDR3 region: CASSQLAGAYEQYF. CDR3 coding DNA: TGTGCCAGCAGTCAGCTAGCGGGGGCCTACGAGCAGTACTTC. The whole variable domain, filled in from reference TRBV28 and TRBJ2-7, reads DVKVTQSSRYLVKRTGEKVFLECVQDMDHENMFWYRQDPGLGLRLIYFSYDVKMKEKGDIPEGYSVSREKKERFSLILESASTNQTSMYLCASSQLAGAYEQYFGPGTRLTVT.

This clonotype was recorded a few times. The V and J genes are TRBV4-2 and TRBJ2-3; 8 nucleotides line up with TRBD2. After removal of 4 bases from V and 2 bases from J, the junction contained 14 bases not matched to a gene. In germline, CDR1 is LGHNA, CDR2 YNFKEQ. The CDR3 is made up of 18 amino acids. The CDR3 DNA reads as TGTGCCAGCAGCCTAAAATCGGGGGGGCAACTCCCCACAGATACGCAGTATTTT. It codes for CASSLKSGGQLPTDTQYF.

This clonotype has a count of ten or more. The rearrangement joins TRBV20-1 to TRBJ1-4; weak D call: TRBD1 (5 bases). Germline lookup yields CDR1 DFQATT and CDR2 SNEGSKA (reference sequence). Between the trimmed V and J ends, which lost 0 bases and 4 bases, there was a span of 15 bases. The CDR3 has 16 residues. The CDR3 loop reads CSARDPAGRDNEKLFF. CDR3 nucleotide sequence: TGCAGTGCTAGAGATCCAGCGGGACGGGATAATGAAAAACTGTTTTTT.

This clonotype was observed at least ten times. The chain carries TRBV11-2 and TRBJ2-3; a weak D match, TRBD2 (5 bases). This CDR3 is 14 amino acids long. V was clipped by 1 base and J by 5 bases, with 10 bases between them. Per the germline V gene, CDR1 is SGHAT and CDR2 is FQNNGV. CDR3: CASSLVSAEDTQYF. The CDR3 coding sequence is TGTGCCAGCAGCTTAGTTTCAGCGGAAGATACGCAGTATTTT. The whole variable domain, filled in from reference TRBV11-2 and TRBJ2-3, reads EAGVAQSPRYKIIEKRQSVAFWCNPISGHATLYWYQQILGQGPKLLIQFQNNGVVDDSQLPKDRFSAERLKGVDSTLKIQPAKLEDSAVYLCASSLVSAEDTQYFGPGTRLTVL.

This clonotype was seen ten or more times. This rearrangement joins TRBV4-2 to TRBJ2-7; D gene uncertain. This CDR3 has 13 amino acids. Germline V gives CDR1 LGHNA, CDR2 YNFKEQ. V lost 1 base and J 3 bases, leaving 7 bases between the germline ends. CDR3 coding DNA: TGTGCCAGCAGCCAAGGTAACTACTACGAGCAGTACTTC. As protein: CASSQGNYYEQYF.